This entry is about one TCR beta chain. This record belongs to a study of Tregs in tolerant kidney transplant recipients. For the study at large: Recipients received nonmyeloablative bone marrow transplants from related graft donors, with transient mixed chimerism.

Some clones are missing from TCRdb's copy, which holds only in-frame ones; the method was immunoSEQ multiplex PCR. The sample lists about 100,000 clones; nearly 90% were seen once. Unstimulated regulatory T cells (CD4+CD25+CD127-), CD4+CD25- non-regulatory cells, CD4 and CD8 cells were FACS-sorted from thawed PBMCs. V lost 7 bases to trimming and J lost 6 bases; unmatched junction nucleotides: 12. Germline CDR1 and CDR2: SGHRS and YFSETQ. This CDR3 has 14 amino acids. The sample here was CD4+ T cells from blood, taken before the transplant. The sequence derives from a human donor who received a combined kidney and bone marrow transplant. J is TRBJ2-7 and V is TRBV5-1, with 8 bases that match TRBD1. The CDR3 loop is CASGPGQGSGEQYF. The DNA for the CDR3 is TGCGCCAGCGGCCCCGGACAGGGTTCCGGCGAGCAGTACTTC.